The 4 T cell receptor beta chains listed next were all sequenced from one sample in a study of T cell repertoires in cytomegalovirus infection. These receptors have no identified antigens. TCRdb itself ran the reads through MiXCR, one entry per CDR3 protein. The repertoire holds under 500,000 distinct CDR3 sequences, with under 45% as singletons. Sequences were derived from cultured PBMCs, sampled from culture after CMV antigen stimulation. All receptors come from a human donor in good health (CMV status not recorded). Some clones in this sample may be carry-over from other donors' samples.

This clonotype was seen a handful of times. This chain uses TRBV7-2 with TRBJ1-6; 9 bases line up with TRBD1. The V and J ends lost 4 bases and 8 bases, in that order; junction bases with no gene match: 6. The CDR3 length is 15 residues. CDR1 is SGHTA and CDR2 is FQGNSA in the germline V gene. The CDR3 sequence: CASSSTGGSYSPLHF. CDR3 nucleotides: TGTGCCAGCAGCTCTACAGGGGGCTCTTATTCACCCCTCCACTTT.

CDR3 amino acids: CASSLGRGGGERETQYF. Here the CDR3 DNA reads TGCGCCAGCAGCTTGGGGCGTGGGGGGGGCGAGCGAGAGACCCAGTACTTC. J is TRBJ2-5 and V is TRBV5-1; D perhaps matches TRBD2 (7 bases). From germline, CDR1 is SGHRS and CDR2 YFSETQ. With 0 bases removed from V and 4 bases from J, the gap between germline ends came to 19 bases. The CDR3 consists of 17 residues. Full variable domain (missing parts from reference TRBV5-1 and TRBJ2-5): KAGVTQTPRYLIKTRGQQVTLSCSPISGHRSVSWYQQTPGQGLQFLFEYFSETQRNKGNFPGRFSGRQFSNSRSEMNVSTLELGDSALYLCASSLGRGGGERETQYFGPGTRLLVL.

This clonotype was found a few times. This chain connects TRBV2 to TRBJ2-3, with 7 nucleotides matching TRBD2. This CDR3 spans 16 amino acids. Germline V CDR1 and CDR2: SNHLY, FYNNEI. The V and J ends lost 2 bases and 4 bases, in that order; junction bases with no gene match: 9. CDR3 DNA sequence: TGTGCCAGCAGTGAAAGAGGGCGGGAGAAGGCAGATACGCAGTATTTT. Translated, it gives CASSERGREKADTQYF.

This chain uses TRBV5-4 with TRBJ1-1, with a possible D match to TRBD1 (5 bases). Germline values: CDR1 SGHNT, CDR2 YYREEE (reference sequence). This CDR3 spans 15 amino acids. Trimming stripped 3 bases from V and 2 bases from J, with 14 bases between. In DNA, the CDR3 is TGTGCCAGCAGCTCGCCAGAGGGGCCTAACACTGAAGCTTTCTTT. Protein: CASSSPEGPNTEAFF.